This T cell receptor beta chain derives from a study of blood T cell repertoires in COVID-19. Study-wide background: The samples span acute and convalescent COVID-19 from the United States, Italy and Spain.

Remarks on this clone: At one of its ends the junction is not consistent with the germline gene, which may arise from a read error.

Original methodology: Counts of nucleated cells, estimated from reference gene primer amplification, were obtained. Sequencing was performed with immunoSEQ multiplex PCR; in TCRdb, only in-frame clones are kept and a portion is missing. From that table come the V and J calls and clone size; the DNA was used to work out D and trimming. This table has around 150,000 clones, about nine tenths appearing once. CDR1 is DFQATT, CDR2 SNEGSKA, per germline (reference sequence). This CDR3 comprises 11 residues. The rearrangement uses TRBV20-1 and TRBJ1-2; weak D call: TRBD1 (6 bases). Material: peripheral blood. The TCR originated in a woman aged 55-69 years who had recovered from COVID-19. In nucleotides, the CDR3 is TGTGAACCAGGGGAAGGCTATGGCTACACCTTC. This encodes CEPGEGYGYTF.